The T cell receptor beta chain under discussion was sequenced for a study of regulatory T cells in long-lasting Graves disease. Building the TCR beta libraries relied on iRepertoire HTBI primers, and CDR3 regions underwent Arm-PCR. TCRdb passed the multiplex PCR reads through MiXCR, listing each CDR3 protein once. The table lists around 510,000 distinct CDR3 sequences, under 25% of them singletons. Time point described: persistent/refractory GD, antithyroid drugs over 5 years with positive TRAb. TCR sequences were obtained from RNA taken from PBMCs. At least ten counts were recorded for this clonotype. This clonotype was obtained from a female donor with Graves disease. This specimen was peripheral blood mononuclear cells (PBMCs), taken when the disease was refractory, from a patient treated with antithyroid drugs.

CDR3 nucleotides: TGTGCCTGGAGTGTTCTCGGGGGCTACGAGCAGTACTTC. This gives the protein CAWSVLGGYEQYF. This chain connects TRBV30 to TRBJ2-7; possibly TRBD2 for D (6 bases). Germline-derived CDR1 and CDR2 are GTSNPN and SVGIG (reference sequence). V was clipped by 0 bases and J by 3 bases, with 9 bases between them. The CDR3 spans 13 residues. Based on the CDR3 plus reference TRBV30 and TRBJ2-7, the full variable domain is SQTIHQWPATLVQPVGSPLSLECTVEGTSNPNLYWYRQAAGRGLQLLFYSVGIGQISSEVPQNLSASRPQDRQFILSSKKLLLSDSGFYLCAWSVLGGYEQYFGPGTRLTVT.